The 9 T cell receptor beta chains below all came from one sample that was sequenced in a study of tissue T cells after allogeneic stem cell transplantation. Clones were sequenced by immunoSEQ multiplex PCR, and TCRdb holds only the in-frame ones, with some missing. The sample has about 9,800 clones; 65% are singletons. The specimen was tissue from the stomach, collected at autopsy. The receptors were gathered from a male donor at least 60 years old with lung cancer.

This clone was recorded only once. This chain links TRBV4-1 with TRBJ2-7, with 7 bases aligning to TRBD2. The length of the CDR3 is 15 residues. The junction had 8 bases not matched to a gene; V was cut back by 3 bases and J by 3 bases. Germline-derived CDR1 and CDR2 are MGHRA and YSYEKL. The CDR3 protein is CASSHPSSGNYEQYF. The CDR3 DNA sequence: TGCGCCAGCAGCCATCCGTCTAGCGGCAACTACGAGCAGTACTTC.

The chain links TRBV6-5 to TRBJ2-7; 9 bases map to TRBD2. This CDR3 region has 14 residues. Germline CDR1 and CDR2: MNHEY and SVGAGI. V shed 7 bases and J 1 base; nucleotides not matched to a gene: 5. CDR3 in DNA: TGTGCCAGCACAGCGGGGGGCCCTTCCTACGAGCAGTACTTC. It codes for CASTAGGPSYEQYF.

The chain has TRBV6-5 and TRBJ2-2; D not certain. The CDR3 is 15 residues long. V was clipped by 8 bases and J by 8 bases, with 21 bases between them. Germline V gene lookup returns CDR1 MNHEY and CDR2 SVGAGI. CDR3 DNA: TGTGCCAGCCATGGCCTTTTACCCGGAGAAGGGGAGCTGTTTTTT. Protein: CASHGLLPGEGELFF.

The chain has TRBV9 and TRBJ2-3; D is uncertain. CDR3 length: 16 residues. The germline gives CDR1 SGDLS, CDR2 YYNGEE. The ends were cut back, 3 bases at V and 3 bases at J, with 17 bases in the middle. CDR3 nucleotide sequence: TGTGCCAGCAGCGGAACAGTGAGGAAGGAGACAGATACGCAGTATTTT. This sequence encodes CASSGTVRKETDTQYF.

In this sample, this clone turned up a few times. The V and J genes are TRBV6-5 and TRBJ2-7; 9 nucleotides line up with TRBD1. This CDR3 has 14 amino acids. Trimming cost V 4 bases and J 6 bases; bases outside gene matches: 7. CDR1 and CDR2 from the germline V gene are MNHEY and SVGAGI. DNA for the CDR3: TGTGCCAGCAGTTTACAGGGGGCGTGGGGCGAGCAGTACTTC. Translated: CASSLQGAWGEQYF.

The chain links TRBV5-3 to TRBJ2-6, with 8 bases matching TRBD2. TRBV5-3 is filed as an ORF, its function uncertain. V was pared by 0 bases and J by 3 bases, with 2 bases of the junction left unmatched. CDR3 size: 16 residues. The CDR3 nucleotides read TGTGCCAGAAGCTTGGGGACTAGCTGTGGGGCCAACGTCCTGACTTTC. As protein: CARSLGTSCGANVLTF.

For the CDR3, the DNA is TGCGCCAGCAGTGAGTCTACAGGGACCACTGAAGCTTTCTTT. Its translation is CASSESTGTTEAFF. The chain recombines TRBV10-1 with TRBJ1-1; TRBD1 is a possible D gene (6 bases). The length of the CDR3 is 14 residues. Germline-derived CDR1 and CDR2 are WNHNN and SYGVQD (reference sequence). V lost 0 bases and J lost 4, with 9 bases in between.

The rearrangement links TRBV12-3 or TRBV12-4 to TRBJ2-3; 8 bases agree with TRBD2. CDR3 length: 12 residues. After removal of 3 bases from V and 9 bases from J, the junction contained 2 bases not matched to a gene. CDR3 amino acids: CASSFSGATQYF. The CDR3 region has the DNA TGTGCCAGCAGTTTTAGCGGGGCGACGCAGTATTTT.

The CDR3 sequence is CASSMDLAGTDTQYF. Written as DNA, the CDR3 is TGTGCCAGTAGTATGGATCTAGCGGGAACAGATACGCAGTATTTT. The chain uses TRBV19 and TRBJ2-3; 9 positions match TRBD2. This CDR3 comprises 15 residues. The germline gives CDR1 LNHDA, CDR2 SQIVND (reference sequence). Trimming took 3 bases from V and 3 from J; bases not matched to a gene: 4.